The 20 T cell receptor beta chains below all came from one sample that was sequenced in a study of blood T cells in healthy people across ages. Next came a second PCR, run for about 6 to 11 cycles, which used a sample-barcoded 5' primer along with a J-beta primer mix. Each CDR3 protein gets one entry after TCRdb re-called the 5' RACE reads with MiXCR. This sample has about 1,400,000 distinct CDR3 sequences; 42% occur once, and the top ten carry roughly 7.9%. Sequenced: blood. The receptors shown here come from a young woman in good health.

This clonotype has a count of ten or more. J is TRBJ2-2 and V is TRBV11-2; perhaps TRBD1 as D (6 bases). CDR1 SGHAT and CDR2 FQNNGV come from the germline V gene. The CDR3 runs 14 residues. V lost 4 bases, J lost 6 bases, and 12 bases lay in between. CDR3 sequence reads: CASSWSGASGELFF. The CDR3 DNA follows: TGTGCCAGCAGCTGGTCAGGGGCGTCCGGGGAGCTGTTTTTT.

CDR3 protein: CASSLGPTVNTEAFF. CDR3 nucleotide sequence: TGCGCCAGCAGCTTGGGCCCGACTGTTAACACTGAAGCTTTCTTT. The V and J genes are TRBV5-1 and TRBJ1-1, with D unclear. The CDR3 has 15 residues. V was clipped by 0 bases and J by 2 bases, with 11 bases between them. Germline assignment: CDR1 SGHRS and CDR2 YFSETQ. Looking up the rest from reference TRBV5-1 and TRBJ1-1 gives the full variable domain: KAGVTQTPRYLIKTRGQQVTLSCSPISGHRSVSWYQQTPGQGLQFLFEYFSETQRNKGNFPGRFSGRQFSNSRSEMNVSTLELGDSALYLCASSLGPTVNTEAFFGQGTRLTVV.

This chain links TRBV6-1 with TRBJ2-3, with D possibly matching TRBD2 (6 bases). The CDR3 covers 16 residues. CDR1 and CDR2 from the germline V gene are MNHNS and SASEGT. The V end was cut by 6 bases, the J end by 1 base, with 17 bases between. The CDR3 sequence is CASRKKTSQGTDTQYF. CDR3 bases: TGTGCCAGCAGGAAGAAAACTAGCCAAGGCACAGATACGCAGTATTTT.

V and J are TRBV6-5 and TRBJ2-7; 9 bases agree with TRBD2. Losses at the gene ends were 5 bases for V and 7 bases for J; bases not matched to a gene: 9. The length of the CDR3 is 14 residues. The V gene's germline CDR1 is MNHEY and CDR2 SVGAGI. Here the CDR3 DNA reads TGTGCCAGCAGTAGAGGGACTAGCAGCAATGAGCAGTACTTC. Translating gives CASSRGTSSNEQYF.

The chain recombines TRBV12-3 or TRBV12-4 with TRBJ1-2; D remains ambiguous. V gave up 2 bases and J gave up 0 bases, with 13 bases separating them. This CDR3 spans 16 amino acids. The CDR3 protein is CASSLSAVAANYGYTF. The CDR3, as DNA: TGTGCCAGCAGTTTATCTGCCGTGGCAGCTAACTATGGCTACACCTTC.

This chain connects TRBV11-3 to TRBJ1-3, with unresolved D. The V end lost 5 bases, the J end lost 4 bases, and 15 bases lay between the germline ends. CDR1 SGHNT and CDR2 YENEEA come from the germline V gene. The CDR3 contains 15 residues. The chain's CDR3 is CASSQSWGSGNTIYF. DNA for the CDR3: TGTGCCAGCAGCCAGAGCTGGGGATCCGGAAACACCATATATTTT.

The rearrangement links TRBV12-3 or TRBV12-4 to TRBJ1-5; 8 bases agree with TRBD1. The V gene end was trimmed by 7 bases and the J gene end by 0 bases; junction bases not matched to a gene: 5. There are 15 residues in the CDR3. The CDR3 is CASNLQGGSNQPQHF. The CDR3 bases are TGTGCCAGCAACTTACAGGGGGGTAGCAATCAGCCCCAGCATTTT.

The chain uses TRBV3-1 and TRBJ2-1; the D gene is possibly TRBD2 (5 bases). Germline values: CDR1 LGHDT, CDR2 YNNKEL (reference sequence). Trimming removed 1 base at V and 8 bases at J, with 12 bases between. This CDR3 is built from 14 residues. CDR3 DNA sequence: TGTGCCAGCAGCCAAGGCGCCGTGGACTATGAGCAGTTCTTC. It is translated as CASSQGAVDYEQFF.

The chain recombines TRBV25-1 with TRBJ2-2; 9 nucleotides match TRBD1. The CDR3 spans 16 residues. J gave up 4 bases and V 7 bases, and 10 bases lay outside the gene matches. The V gene's germline CDR1 is MGHDK and CDR2 SYGVNS. The CDR3 region is CASILSGTGSTGELFF. CDR3 coding DNA: TGTGCCAGCATTCTCTCCGGGACAGGGAGCACCGGGGAGCTGTTTTTT.

The chain combines TRBV12-5 with TRBJ2-2; 12 nucleotides line up with TRBD2. Germline lookup yields CDR1 LGHNT and CDR2 FRNRAP. The junction had 4 bases not matched to a gene; V was cut back by 5 bases and J by 3 bases. The CDR3 extends over 16 amino acids. CDR3 nucleotide sequence: TGTGCTAGTGGTATACTAGCGGGAGGCTACACCGGGGAGCTGTTTTTT. It translates to CASGILAGGYTGELFF.

V and J are TRBV7-2 and TRBJ2-5; D remains ambiguous. Between the trimmed V and J ends, which lost 2 bases and 5 bases, there was a span of 9 bases. The V gene's germline CDR1 is SGHTA and CDR2 FQGNSA. The CDR3 has 13 amino acids. As DNA, the CDR3 is TGTGCCAGCAGCTTATCCGCCGCGGAGACCCAGTACTTC. This codes for CASSLSAAETQYF.

In its sample, this clonotype was seen a few times. The chain is built from TRBV5-1 and TRBJ2-7; D assignment may be TRBD1 or TRBD2 (5 bases each). This CDR3 has 15 residues. The germline V gene has CDR1 SGHRS and CDR2 YFSETQ. V was trimmed by 0 bases and J by 4 bases, leaving 14 bases between them. The CDR3 spells CASSLVGGSLYEQYF. CDR3 DNA sequence: TGCGCCAGCAGCTTGGTTGGGGGAAGCCTGTACGAGCAGTACTTC.

This chain links TRBV10-2 with TRBJ2-6; tentatively, D is TRBD1 (6 bases). This CDR3 spans 18 amino acids. V dropped 2 bases and J dropped 2 bases, with 16 bases sitting between them. Germline CDR1 is WSHSY and CDR2 is SAAADI. CDR3 sequence reads: CASSEPRGVSTGANVLTF. The CDR3 DNA follows: TGCGCCAGCAGTGAGCCCAGGGGTGTATCGACTGGGGCCAACGTCCTGACTTTC.

The CDR3 DNA follows: TGTGCCAGCAGTTTATTTGAGGTAAATGGACAGCCCTACGAGCAGTACTTC. It is translated as CASSLFEVNGQPYEQYF. This sequence joins TRBV27 and TRBJ2-7, with a weak D call TRBD1 (6 bases). The CDR3 loop spans 17 amino acids. V gave up 1 base and J gave up 2 bases, with 18 bases separating them. The germline V gene has CDR1 MNHEY and CDR2 SMNVEV (reference sequence).

The DNA for the CDR3 is TGTGCCAGCAGTGAAGAAGACAGCTCTGGAAACACCATATATTTT. Amino acids: CASSEEDSSGNTIYF. This chain connects TRBV6-1 to TRBJ1-3, with D possibly matching TRBD1 (5 bases). Germline CDR1 reads MNHNS; CDR2 reads SASEGT. Trimming removed 1 base at V and 0 bases at J, with 7 bases between. The CDR3 has 15 amino acids.

This clonotype has a single count. V gene TRBV7-9 combines with J gene TRBJ1-1; 10 nucleotides agree with TRBD1. J lost 11 bases, V lost 5 bases, and 5 bases had no gene match. Germline V CDR1 and CDR2: SEHNR, FQNEAQ (reference sequence). The CDR3 sequence is 12 residues long. The CDR3 here is CASSGTGDMAFF. CDR3 nucleotides: TGTGCCAGCAGCGGGACAGGGGACATGGCTTTCTTT. Supplemented by reference TRBV7-9 and TRBJ1-1, the full variable domain reads DTGVSQNPRHKITKRGQNVTFRCDPISEHNRLYWYRQTLGQGPEFLTYFQNEAQLEKSRLLSDRFSAERPKGSFSTLEIQRTEQGDSAMYLCASSGTGDMAFFGQGTRLTVV.

In this sample, this clonotype turned up a few times. This sequence joins TRBV5-6 and TRBJ2-7; 8 bases agree with TRBD1. The V gene end was trimmed by 3 bases and the J gene end by 4 bases; junction bases not matched to a gene: 15. This CDR3 is 17 amino acids long. The germline CDR1 and CDR2 sequences are SGHDT and YYEEEE. This chain's CDR3 is CASSSRRDRRPQYEQYF. CDR3 nucleotides: TGTGCCAGCAGCTCCCGCCGGGACAGGCGGCCTCAATACGAGCAGTACTTC.

This chain joins TRBV10-3 and TRBJ1-6; maybe TRBD1 (6 bases). CDR3 length equals 14 residues. Between the trimmed V and J ends, which lost 6 bases and 7 bases, there was a span of 13 bases. CDR1 and CDR2 (germline): ENHRY, SYGVKD. In DNA form, the CDR3 reads TGTGCCATCAGCGGGGGGGGGCAAAATTCACCCCTCCACTTT. Translation gives CAISGGGQNSPLHF.

The rearrangement links TRBV12-3 or TRBV12-4 to TRBJ2-7; tentative D call: TRBD1 (6 bases). V was trimmed by 5 bases and J by 0 bases, leaving 14 bases between them. The CDR3 consists of 15 residues. The CDR3 region has the DNA TGTGCCAGCAGTCTCCGACAGGACTTCTCCTACGAGCAGTACTTC. It codes for CASSLRQDFSYEQYF.

This chain uses TRBV28 with TRBJ2-7, with TRBD1 as a possible D gene (5 bases). V lost 5 bases and J lost 0, with 20 bases in between. In germline, CDR1 is MDHEN, CDR2 SYDVKM. CDR3 length: 17 amino acids. In DNA form, the CDR3 reads TGTGCCAGCAGTCCCTCGACAAAGGGGTCGAGCTCCTACGAGCAGTACTTC. This translates into CASSPSTKGSSSYEQYF.